This passage covers 10 T cell receptor beta chains from one sample sequenced in a study of tumor-infiltrating lymphocytes in primary liver carcinoma. Co-extraction of both nucleic acids (RNA and DNA) used roughly 18-32 mg of unsorted bulk tissue. A primer in the constant region served to generate TCR beta cDNA from about 480 ng of total RNA. Libraries covering TCR beta were generated through three nested multiplex PCR rounds (using a slightly modified ARM-PCR). Both of the initial two PCR rounds ran for 10 cycles and employed TRBV1-TRBV30 forward primers alongside a C-beta reverse primer. MiXCR, run by TCRdb on the multiplex PCR reads, gives a single entry per CDR3 protein. The table lists approximately 92,000 distinct CDR3 sequences, about 73% of them singletons. Material for sequencing was tumor-adjacent normal liver tissue. The receptors were gathered from a man between 35 and 55 years old with primary liver carcinoma and hepatitis B virus infection.

In this sample, this clonotype turned up once. Because it lacks the conserved phenylalanine or tryptophan at the end, this CDR3 is likely a read error. V usage is TRBV6-6 and J usage is TRBJ2-7; tentative D call: TRBD1 (7 bases). This CDR3 is built from 15 residues. V was trimmed by 4 bases and J by 8 bases, leaving 21 bases between them. Germline V gene data show CDR1 as MNHNY and CDR2 as SVGAGI (reference sequence). The DNA for the CDR3 is TGTGCCAGCAGTTCAGGGGGACTGATCCCCATCAAGCAGTACTTA. Its protein product is CASSSGGLIPIKQYL.

Details on this clonotype: This clone may be a read error of a much larger clone one base away. The chain has TRBV7-8 and TRBJ2-1, with D maybe TRBD2 (6 bases). The germline V gene encodes CDR1 SGHVS and CDR2 FQNEAQ. CDR3 length: 13 amino acids. Here the CDR3 DNA reads TGTGCCACCAGCTTAGCGGTTGCGACTGAGCAGTTCTTC. This sequence encodes CATSLAVATEQFF.

Regarding this clonotype: One junction end does not reproduce the germline sequence, and a read error may be involved. The chain combines TRBV11-2 with TRBJ2-1; TRBD2 aligns across 9 bases. Germline V gene data show CDR1 as SGHAT and CDR2 as FQNNGV. CDR3 length equals 15 residues. The CDR3, as DNA: TGTGCCAGCAGCCCGAGACTAGCGGACTACAATGAGCAGCTCTTC. Protein sequence: CASSPRLADYNEQLF.

A remark on this clonotype: A much larger clonotype is one base distant, so this may be a read error. The CDR3 DNA reads TGTGCCATCAGTGACCAGTCTGGGACTTACCATGGCTACACCTTC. This translates into CAISDQSGTYHGYTF. The rearrangement uses TRBV10-3 and TRBJ1-2; D possibly corresponds to TRBD1 (5 bases). V was pared by 3 bases and J by 6 bases, with 17 bases between. The CDR3 runs 15 residues. Germline loops: CDR1 ENHRY, CDR2 SYGVKD.

A word on this clonotype: At one of its ends the junction is not consistent with the germline gene, which may arise from a read error. V is TRBV6-5 and J is TRBJ2-2, with a possible D match to TRBD2 (5 bases). The V gene's germline CDR1 is MNHEY and CDR2 SVGAGI. CDR3 length: 11 residues. The CDR3 loop reads CAGSQTGELFF. In nucleotides, the CDR3 is TGTGCCGGCAGTCAAACCGGGGAGTTGTTTTTT.

About this clonotype itself: The junction departs from germline at one end; a sequencing error may be responsible. V and J are TRBV14 and TRBJ2-7; tentative D call: TRBD2 (6 bases). CDR3 length equals 14 residues. Germline lookup yields CDR1 SGHDN and CDR2 FVKESK. Here the CDR3 DNA reads TGTGCTAGCAGCCACCGGGACTTTGTGTACGAACAGTACTTC. Translating it yields CASSHRDFVYEQYF.

This clonotype was counted at least ten times. The genes are TRBV6-2 or TRBV6-3 and TRBJ2-3; D call uncertain. CDR1 is MNHEY, CDR2 SVGEGT, per germline. Trimming took off 5 bases at V and 0 bases at J, with 18 bases between the two ends. The CDR3 loop spans 17 amino acids. The CDR3 sequence: CASSKSHLETSTDTQYF. CDR3 DNA sequence: TGTGCCAGCAGTAAATCCCACCTTGAGACAAGCACAGATACGCAGTATTTT.

Of note for this clonotype: An end of the junction does not agree with germline; a read error may underlie this. This chain connects TRBV10-3 to TRBJ2-7; a possible D gene is TRBD2 (6 bases). Per the germline V gene, CDR1 is ENHRY and CDR2 is SYGVKD. The CDR3 covers 15 residues. DNA of the CDR3: TGTGCCATCACTGAGTCGAAGGAGGGGCCCTACGTGCAGTACTTC. It yields the protein CAITESKEGPYVQYF.

Regarding this clonotype: A read error is possible here, since a much larger clone lies one base away. V gene TRBV4-1 combines with J gene TRBJ2-2; D may be TRBD2 (5 bases). The germline gives CDR1 MGHRA, CDR2 YSYEKL. The CDR3 totals 15 residues. CDR3 bases: TGCGCCAGCACCCAAGACGGGACGAACACCGGGGAGCTGTTTTTT. Protein: CASTQDGTNTGELFF.

The CDR3 DNA is TGCAGTGCTACTATACAGGGGGCCTGGGGTGGGACCCAGTACTTC. Translating gives CSATIQGAWGGTQYF. This chain joins TRBV20-1 and TRBJ2-5; TRBD1 agrees at 9 bases. Germline V gene data show CDR1 as DFQATT and CDR2 as SNEGSKA (reference sequence). The CDR3 is 15 residues long. The V segment lost 4 bases and the J segment 7 bases; nucleotides outside the gene matches: 13.